Below, one T cell receptor (beta chain) is given with its context. The clone's antigen remains unknown. The record has no base qualities; no much larger clone is one base away. The data originate from a study of shared clonotypes between healthy human individuals (dated by TCRdb to the early 2020s). Looking at the study overall: A couple of women and a few men aged 18 to 49 years were included in the cohort. For each donor, CD4 naive and CD4 memory were each run on three plates, CD8 naive on two plates, and CD8 memory on one plate. To estimate repertoire size and how much clonotype sharing occurs between individuals, the study deeply sequenced the blood TCR repertoires of several healthy adults. Different laboratories and diverse techniques were used to prepare libraries and sequence TCR repertoires, to increase sequencing depth and limit assay-specific biases. Per donor, leukapheresis produced somewhere between about 0.9 and 9.5 billion PBMCs.

Donors were healthy HIV-negative adults with no recently reported acute infections or vaccinations. Only Caucasian adults living in Nashville, Tennessee, USA were represented among the donors. CD4+ T cells were enriched by magnetic negative selection, after which naive cells were positively selected on CD45RA and the negative fraction was taken as the memory subset. After blood collection by leukapheresis, PBMCs were isolated using Ficoll-Histopaque density gradient centrifugation and then cryopreserved in the vapor phase of liquid nitrogen. Analytical flow cytometry was used to check the purity and quantity of every magnetically sorted T cell population. Genomic DNA was isolated from every sorted fraction and measured by UV absorbance on a Nanodrop 2000c. TCR CDR3 regions were amplified from genomic DNA by multiplex PCR using the deep immunoSEQ assay. Extracted genomic DNA from each cell subset was distributed evenly across all wells of several immunoSEQ 96-well plates, and each plate was treated as a replicate. For sorted subsets, around 200 ng genomic DNA, equal to tens of thousands of T cell genomes, was loaded into each replicate PCR. Purified libraries were quantified with a Qubit 3.0 fluorometer, sized on a Bioanalyzer 2100, and re-quantified with the KAPA Library Quantification kit. Every immunoSEQ 96-well plate was sequenced on a separate single-read 150-cycle Illumina NextSeq 550 flow cell. The original methods were these. The immunoSEQ output contained only junctional sequences without quality scores, so filtering could not match that applied to full-length reads. To assign V/J genes and CDR3, sequences were annotated using PyIR, a Python wrapper for IgBLAST v1.9, with IMGT germline references. Reads were removed for weak V/J assignments (E-value above 1e-6), missing CDR3, stop codons, out-of-frame junctions, or ambiguous translated residues. A V3J clonotype was defined by an identical inferred V gene, J gene, and CDR3 amino acid sequence. The percentage overlap between two repertoires was calculated by dividing the number of shared unique clonotypes by the size of the smaller repertoire. Richness of each repertoire was evaluated using RTK rarefaction, the Chao1 estimator, and Recon v2.1 estimates of unobserved clonotypes. OLGA was used to compute generation probabilities for all TCRbeta clonotypes that the gDNA method yielded from a handful of donors. The table comes from immuneACCESS by way of TCRdb, which keeps in-frame sequences with V and J called. Part of the clones is missing from these tables; in studies checked, under half for an unresolved V gene and the rest for unknown reasons. V and J calls and clone size are as listed in that table; D and trimming were resolved from the DNA. The sample table records about 2.3 million clones; roughly 92% of these occur just once. The top ten clones comprise 0.3% to 0.45% of the sample.

General findings and caveats noted by the study authors: Sharing across several donors was observed for roughly 5.4% of naive CD4, 3% to 3.5% of naive CD8, over 2% of memory CD4, and about 0.39% of memory CD8 clonotypes. Naive subsets generally had larger estimated clonotype richness than memory subsets. Rarefaction of sorted-subset datasets indicated incomplete sequencing despite the large sequencing depth. Sampling was restricted to blood, and TCR repertoires in tissue are likely to differ from TCR repertoires in blood. Clonotypes shared by all four sorted-subset donors showed higher generation probabilities than non-shared clonotypes. Pairwise subsampling indicated that sequencing depth was expected to affect the degree of clonotype sharing among donors. The genetic and exposure-history diversity represented was limited by the small number of donors.

Specimen: naive CD4+ T cells from PBMCs. The cell subset or site label for this specimen denotes: CD45RA+ positively selected. This receptor was identified in a man aged 18 to 30 in good health. Some clones in this sample may be carry-over from other donors' samples.

The DNA reads TGTGCCAGCAGCTTTCGGCTAGCGGGAAGTAAGTACGAGCAGTACTTC. The translation is CASSFRLAGSKYEQYF. The chain employs TRBV7-2 and TRBJ2-7; TRBD2 fits 9 bases in the junction. The germline V and J ends show losses of 3 bases and 4 bases respectively, and no gene match explains 10 bases of the junction. From the cysteine up to the phenylalanine, the CDR3 has a length of 16 residues. CDR3 DNA is the only sequence kept; it has 48 bases, read in frame from the first base. From a lookup of the germline V gene, CDR1 and CDR2 are SGHTA and FQGNSA.